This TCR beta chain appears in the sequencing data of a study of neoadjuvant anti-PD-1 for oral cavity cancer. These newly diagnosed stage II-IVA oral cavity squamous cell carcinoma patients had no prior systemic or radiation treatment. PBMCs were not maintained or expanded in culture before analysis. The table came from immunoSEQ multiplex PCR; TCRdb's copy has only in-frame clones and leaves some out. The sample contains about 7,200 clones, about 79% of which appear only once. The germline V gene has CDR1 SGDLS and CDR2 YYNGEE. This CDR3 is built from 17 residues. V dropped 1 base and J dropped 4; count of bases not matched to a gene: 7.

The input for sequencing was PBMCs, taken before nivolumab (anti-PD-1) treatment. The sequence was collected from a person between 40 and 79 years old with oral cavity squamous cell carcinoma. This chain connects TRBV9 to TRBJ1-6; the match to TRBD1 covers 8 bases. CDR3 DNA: TGTGCCAGCAGCGTAAGAGGGACAGGCGATTATAATTCACCCCTCCACTTT. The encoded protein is CASSVRGTGDYNSPLHF.